This T cell receptor beta chain emerged from a study of T cells after yellow fever vaccination (dated 2019 in TCRdb). As for the study more broadly: Libraries from fractions with low cell numbers were prepared with the SMART-Seq v4 Ultra Low Input RNA kit. To track T-cell clones before and after primary and booster YFV17D yellow fever vaccination, bulk TCR alpha and beta repertoires were sequenced longitudinally. The cohort comprised two healthy male donors, one aged 18 to 30 and one aged 30 to 40 years. Blood was collected at multiple timepoints before and after primary and secondary immunization, and bulk PBMC replicates and cell subsets were isolated.

CDR3 length: 16 amino acids, cysteine to phenylalanine. The DNA shown is the 48-base CDR3, in frame from base 1. CDR1 and CDR2 were assigned from the germline V gene (reference sequence) as DFQATT and SNEGSKA. V is pruned by 5 bases and J by 3 bases, leaving 10 bases of the junction without a gene match. Results the study describes overall, beyond this receptor: A small fraction of clonotypes showed up in both the CD4 and CD8 compartments, probably as a result of convergent recombination. The secondary T-cell response was found to be weaker but faster than the primary response, with a peak reached on day 5 rather than on day 15. Most clones expanded after primary vaccination were re-detected after the booster (approximately 95% of CD4 and around 88% of CD8), suggesting broad memory maintenance. Because only two donors were included in the study, the extent to which the findings can be generalized is limited. Because abundant contaminating clonotypes from the bulk population could be contained in FACS-sorted repertoires, computational filtering was required.

Interpreted using the paper, the treatment or condition label stands for: live attenuated yellow fever vaccine strain. A standard Ficoll-Paque protocol was used to isolate PBMCs from peripheral blood. Dynabeads CD4 and CD8 positive selection kits were used to isolate the CD4 and CD8 T-cell fractions. TriZol was used to extract RNA from bulk PBMCs, from CD4 and CD8 fractions, and from dextramer-positive and dextramer-negative fractions. Points on this clonotype: What antigen it recognizes has not been identified. No quality values exist for individual bases; no much larger clone is one base distant.

Synthesis of TCR cDNA relied on 5'RACE template switching, a step that introduced a universal primer site along with unique molecular identifiers. cDNA synthesis was primed from both the TCR alpha and TCR beta constant segments. Two PCR steps were used to amplify libraries, with sample barcodes and sequencing adapters being added in the second step. Sequencing of libraries was done on Illumina HiSeq 2500 (2x100 bp) or NovaSeq (2x150 bp). The authors processed their data as follows. MIGEC handled demultiplexing of reads and collapsing into UMI consensus sequences, while MiXCR performed V(D)J alignment. Vaccine-responding clonotypes were defined with edgeR using replicate PBMC samples, requiring FDR below 0.01 and a log2 fold change above 5 up to day 15. CD4 or CD8 identity was assigned to each bulk clonotype according to whether the clonotype was present at higher abundance in the sequenced CD4 repertoire or the sequenced CD8 repertoire. Using fastp at Q25 and MiXCR, TCRdb reprocessed the public reads and kept productive beta chains. Each entry is one CDR3 protein sequence, shown with its most common DNA and genes. Clone size and V and J calls follow TCRdb, not the original study. The sample yields over 150,000 distinct CDR3 sequences; roughly 6.2% were counted once. Just under 3% of the sample lies in the top ten.

Here the chain combines TRBV20-1 and TRBJ1-5, with 10 bases in between that match TRBD1. This specimen consisted of CD4+ T cells sorted from PBMCs, obtained on the day of the first yellow fever vaccination. The sequence was collected from a man younger than 30 who received the YFV17D yellow fever vaccine. This receptor carries the CDR3 CSAGTGDRYYNQPQHF. In nucleotide form, the sequence is TGCAGTGCTGGGACAGGGGACCGCTATTACAATCAGCCCCAGCATTTT.